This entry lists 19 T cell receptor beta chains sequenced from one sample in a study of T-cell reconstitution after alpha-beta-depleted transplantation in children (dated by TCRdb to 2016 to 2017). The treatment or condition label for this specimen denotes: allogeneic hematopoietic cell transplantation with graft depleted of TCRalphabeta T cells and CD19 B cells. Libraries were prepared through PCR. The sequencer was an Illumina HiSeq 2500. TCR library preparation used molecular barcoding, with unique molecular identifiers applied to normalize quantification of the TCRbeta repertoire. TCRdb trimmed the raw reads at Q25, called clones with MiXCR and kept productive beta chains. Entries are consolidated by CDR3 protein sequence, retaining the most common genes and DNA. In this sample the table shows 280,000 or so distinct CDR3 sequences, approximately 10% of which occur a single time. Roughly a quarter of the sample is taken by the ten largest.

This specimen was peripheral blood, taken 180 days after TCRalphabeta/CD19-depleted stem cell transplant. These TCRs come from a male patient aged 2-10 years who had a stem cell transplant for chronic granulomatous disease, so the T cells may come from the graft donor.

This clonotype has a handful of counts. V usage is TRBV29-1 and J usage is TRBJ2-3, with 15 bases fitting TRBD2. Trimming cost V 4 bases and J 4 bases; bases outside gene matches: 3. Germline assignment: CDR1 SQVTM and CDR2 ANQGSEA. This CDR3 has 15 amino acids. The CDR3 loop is CSVGTSGRAADTQYF. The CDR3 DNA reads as TGCAGCGTTGGGACTAGCGGGAGGGCCGCAGATACGCAGTATTTT.

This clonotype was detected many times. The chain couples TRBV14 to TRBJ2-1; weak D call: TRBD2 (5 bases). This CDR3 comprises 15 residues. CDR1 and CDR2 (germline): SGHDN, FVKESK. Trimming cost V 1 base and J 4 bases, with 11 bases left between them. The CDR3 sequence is CASSQVQTKYNEQFF. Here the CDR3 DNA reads TGTGCCAGCAGCCAAGTTCAGACTAAATACAATGAGCAGTTCTTC.

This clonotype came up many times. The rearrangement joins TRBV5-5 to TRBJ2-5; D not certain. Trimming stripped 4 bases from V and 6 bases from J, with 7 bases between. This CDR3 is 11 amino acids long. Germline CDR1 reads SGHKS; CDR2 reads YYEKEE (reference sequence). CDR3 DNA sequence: TGTGCCAGCAGCGGAGTAAAGACCCAGTACTTC. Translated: CASSGVKTQYF.

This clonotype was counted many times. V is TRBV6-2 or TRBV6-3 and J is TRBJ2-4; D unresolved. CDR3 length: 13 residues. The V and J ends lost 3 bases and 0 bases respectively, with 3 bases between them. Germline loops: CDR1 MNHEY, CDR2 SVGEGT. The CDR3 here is CASSYVAKNIQYF. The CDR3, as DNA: TGTGCCAGCAGTTATGTAGCCAAAAACATTCAGTACTTC.

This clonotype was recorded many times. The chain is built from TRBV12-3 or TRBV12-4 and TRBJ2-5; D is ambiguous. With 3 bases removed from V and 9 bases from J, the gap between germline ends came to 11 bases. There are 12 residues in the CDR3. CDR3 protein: CASSFSVGAQYF. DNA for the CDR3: TGTGCCAGCAGTTTCTCAGTGGGTGCCCAGTACTTC.

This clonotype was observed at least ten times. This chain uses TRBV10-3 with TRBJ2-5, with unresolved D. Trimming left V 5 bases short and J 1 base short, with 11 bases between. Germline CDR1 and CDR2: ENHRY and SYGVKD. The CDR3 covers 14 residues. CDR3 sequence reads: CAISIIGFQETQYF. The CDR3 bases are TGTGCCATCAGTATAATAGGGTTCCAAGAGACCCAGTACTTC.

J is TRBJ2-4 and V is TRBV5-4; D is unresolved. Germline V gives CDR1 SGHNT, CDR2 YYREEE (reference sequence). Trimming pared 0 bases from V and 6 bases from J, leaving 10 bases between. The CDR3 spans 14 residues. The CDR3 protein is CASSLGGLRNIQYF. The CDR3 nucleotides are TGTGCCAGCAGCTTGGGTGGGTTGAGAAACATTCAGTACTTC. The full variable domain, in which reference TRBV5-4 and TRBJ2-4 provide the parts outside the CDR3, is ETGVTQSPTHLIKTRGQQVTLRCSSQSGHNTVSWYQQALGQGPQFIFQYYREEENGRGNFPPRFSGLQFPNYSSELNVNALELDDSALYLCASSLGGLRNIQYFGAGTRLSVL.

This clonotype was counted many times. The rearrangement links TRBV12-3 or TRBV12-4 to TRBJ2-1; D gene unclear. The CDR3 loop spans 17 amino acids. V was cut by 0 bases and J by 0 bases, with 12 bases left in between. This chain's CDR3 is CASSLAIGPSSYNEQFF. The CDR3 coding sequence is TGTGCCAGCAGTTTAGCGATCGGCCCGAGCTCCTACAATGAGCAGTTCTTC.

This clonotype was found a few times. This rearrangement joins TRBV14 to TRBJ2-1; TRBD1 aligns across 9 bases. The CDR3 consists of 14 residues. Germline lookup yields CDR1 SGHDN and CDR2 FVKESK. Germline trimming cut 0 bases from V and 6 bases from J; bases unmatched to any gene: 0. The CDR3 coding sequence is TGTGCCAGCAGCCAAGAGGACAGGGGCAATGAGCAGTTCTTC. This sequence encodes CASSQEDRGNEQFF.

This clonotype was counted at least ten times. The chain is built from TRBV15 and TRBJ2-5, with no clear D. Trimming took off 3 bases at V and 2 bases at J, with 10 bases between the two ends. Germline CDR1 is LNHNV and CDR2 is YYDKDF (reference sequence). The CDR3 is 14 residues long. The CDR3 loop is CATSSVLRQETQYF. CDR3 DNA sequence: TGTGCCACCAGCAGTGTATTGCGGCAAGAGACCCAGTACTTC.

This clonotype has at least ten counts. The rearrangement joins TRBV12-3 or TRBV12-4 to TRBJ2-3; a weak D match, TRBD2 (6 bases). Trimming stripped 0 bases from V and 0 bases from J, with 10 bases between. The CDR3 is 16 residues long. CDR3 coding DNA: TGTGCCAGCAGTTTAGCTAGCGGACCTAGCACAGATACGCAGTATTTT. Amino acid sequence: CASSLASGPSTDTQYF.

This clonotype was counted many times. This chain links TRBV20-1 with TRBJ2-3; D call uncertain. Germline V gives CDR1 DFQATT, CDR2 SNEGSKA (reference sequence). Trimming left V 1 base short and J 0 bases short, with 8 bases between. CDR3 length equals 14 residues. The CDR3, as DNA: TGCAGTGCTAGAGCCCAGCTTAGCACAGATACGCAGTATTTT. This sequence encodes CSARAQLSTDTQYF.

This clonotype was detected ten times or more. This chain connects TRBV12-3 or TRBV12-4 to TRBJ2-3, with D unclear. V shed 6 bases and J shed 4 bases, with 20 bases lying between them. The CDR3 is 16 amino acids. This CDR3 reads CASRFLDRLDADTQYF. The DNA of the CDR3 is TGTGCCAGCAGATTCTTGGACCGCCTGGACGCAGATACGCAGTATTTT.

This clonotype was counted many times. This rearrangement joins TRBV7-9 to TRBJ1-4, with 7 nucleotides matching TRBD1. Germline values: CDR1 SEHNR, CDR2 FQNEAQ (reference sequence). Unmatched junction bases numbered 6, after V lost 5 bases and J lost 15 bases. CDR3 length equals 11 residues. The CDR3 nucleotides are TGTGCCAGCAGCCCCGGGACAGAAGTGTTTTTT. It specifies CASSPGTEVFF.

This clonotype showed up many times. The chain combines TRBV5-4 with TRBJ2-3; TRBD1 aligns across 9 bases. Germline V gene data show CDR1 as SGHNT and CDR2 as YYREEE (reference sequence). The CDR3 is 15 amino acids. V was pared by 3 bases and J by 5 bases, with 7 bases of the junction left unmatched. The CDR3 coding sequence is TGTGCCAGCAGCTCCGCCGGACAGGGGAGAGATACGCAGTATTTT. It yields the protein CASSSAGQGRDTQYF.

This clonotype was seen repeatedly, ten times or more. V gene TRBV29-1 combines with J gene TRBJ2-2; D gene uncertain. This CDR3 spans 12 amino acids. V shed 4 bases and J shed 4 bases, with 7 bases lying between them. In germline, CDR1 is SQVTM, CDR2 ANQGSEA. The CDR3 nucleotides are TGCAGCGTTGCACGAGTCACCGGGGAGCTGTTTTTT. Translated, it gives CSVARVTGELFF.

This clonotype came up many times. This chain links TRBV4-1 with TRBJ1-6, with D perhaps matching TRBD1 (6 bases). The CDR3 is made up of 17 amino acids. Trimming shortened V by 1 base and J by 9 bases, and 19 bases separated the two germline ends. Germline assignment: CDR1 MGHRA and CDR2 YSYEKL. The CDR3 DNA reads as TGCGCCAGCAGCCAAGTTTTGGACAGCGTCATTCGTTCACCCCTCCACTTT. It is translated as CASSQVLDSVIRSPLHF.

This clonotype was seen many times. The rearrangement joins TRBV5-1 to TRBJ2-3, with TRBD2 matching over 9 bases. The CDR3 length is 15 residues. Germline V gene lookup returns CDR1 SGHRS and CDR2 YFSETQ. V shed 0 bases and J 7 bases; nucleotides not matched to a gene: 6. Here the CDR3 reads CASSLGAGGPNTQYF. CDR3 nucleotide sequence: TGCGCCAGCAGCTTGGGGGCGGGGGGGCCCAATACGCAGTATTTT. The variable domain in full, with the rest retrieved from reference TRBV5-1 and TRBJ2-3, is KAGVTQTPRYLIKTRGQQVTLSCSPISGHRSVSWYQQTPGQGLQFLFEYFSETQRNKGNFPGRFSGRQFSNSRSEMNVSTLELGDSALYLCASSLGAGGPNTQYFGPGTRLTVL.

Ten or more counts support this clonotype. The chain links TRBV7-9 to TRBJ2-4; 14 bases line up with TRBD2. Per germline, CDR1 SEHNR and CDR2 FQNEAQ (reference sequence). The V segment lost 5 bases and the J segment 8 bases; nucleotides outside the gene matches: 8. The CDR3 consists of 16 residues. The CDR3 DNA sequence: TGTGCCAGCAGCACCGGGACTAGCGGGAGAGGGTACATTCAGTACTTC. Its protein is CASSTGTSGRGYIQYF. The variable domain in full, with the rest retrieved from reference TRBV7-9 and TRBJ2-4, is DTGVSQNPRHKITKRGQNVTFRCDPISEHNRLYWYRQTLGQGPEFLTYFQNEAQLEKSRLLSDRFSAERPKGSFSTLEIQRTEQGDSAMYLCASSTGTSGRGYIQYFGAGTRLSVL.